This T cell receptor beta chain was captured by sequencing in a study of spatial heterogeneity in lung cancer. As for time point: sample taken at primary tumor resection. Tumor, nontumor lung or frozen PBMC supplied whole RNA, sequenced without sorting. The donor population consisted of some 70 patients with untreated, early-stage non-small cell lung cancer. With 6 bases removed from V and 1 base from J, the gap between germline ends came to 10 bases. The CDR3 is 14 amino acids. CDR1 WNHNN and CDR2 SYGVQD come from the germline V gene (reference sequence). TCRdb re-called the 5' RACE reads with MiXCR, one entry per CDR3 protein. The profile shows about 44,000 distinct CDR3 sequences, roughly an eighth of them singletons.

The J gene is TRBJ1-3, the V gene TRBV10-1; D possibly corresponds to TRBD1 (5 bases). The sequencing here drew on PBMCs, taken at surgery. The TCR sequence derives from a male donor with early-stage non-small cell lung cancer. CDR3 sequence: CASSVGHSGNTIYF. The CDR3 nucleotides are TGCGCCAGCAGCGTTGGACATTCTGGAAACACCATATATTTT.